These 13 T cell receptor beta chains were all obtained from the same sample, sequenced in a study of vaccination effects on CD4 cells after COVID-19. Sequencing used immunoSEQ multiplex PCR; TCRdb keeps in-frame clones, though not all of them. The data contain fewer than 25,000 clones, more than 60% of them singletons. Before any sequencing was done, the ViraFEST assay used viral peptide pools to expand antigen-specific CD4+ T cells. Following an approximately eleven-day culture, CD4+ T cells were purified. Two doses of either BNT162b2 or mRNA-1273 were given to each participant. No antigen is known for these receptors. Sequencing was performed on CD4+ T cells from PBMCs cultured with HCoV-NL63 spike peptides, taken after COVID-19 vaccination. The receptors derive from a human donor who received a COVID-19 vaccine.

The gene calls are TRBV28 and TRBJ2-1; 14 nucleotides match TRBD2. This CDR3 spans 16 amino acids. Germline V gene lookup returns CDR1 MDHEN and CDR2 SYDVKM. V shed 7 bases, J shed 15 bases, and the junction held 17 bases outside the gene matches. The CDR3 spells CASTRPARLAGGPWFF. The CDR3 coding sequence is TGTGCCAGCACCAGACCCGCTCGACTAGCGGGAGGGCCGTGGTTCTTC.

CDR3 loop: CSVTGQGPDTQYF. Here the CDR3 DNA reads TGCAGCGTCACGGGACAGGGGCCCGATACGCAGTATTTT. V is TRBV29-1 and J is TRBJ2-3; TRBD1 aligns across 10 bases. The germline gives CDR1 SQVTM, CDR2 ANQGSEA. The CDR3 is made up of 13 amino acids. V was pared by 6 bases and J by 6 bases, with 6 bases of the junction left unmatched.

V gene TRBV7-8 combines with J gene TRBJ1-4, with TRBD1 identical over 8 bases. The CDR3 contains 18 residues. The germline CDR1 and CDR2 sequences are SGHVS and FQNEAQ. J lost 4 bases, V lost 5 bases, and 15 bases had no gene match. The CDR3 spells CASSPSYRRTGINEKLFF. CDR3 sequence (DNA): TGTGCCAGCAGCCCCTCATATAGGAGGACAGGGATTAATGAAAAACTGTTTTTT.

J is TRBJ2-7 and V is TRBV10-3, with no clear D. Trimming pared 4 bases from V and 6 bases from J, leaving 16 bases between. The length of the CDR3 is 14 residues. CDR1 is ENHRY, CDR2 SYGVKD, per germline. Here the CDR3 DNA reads TGTGCCATCAGTGGGGCCCCGCGAAGGGTCGAGCAGTACTTC. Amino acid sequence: CAISGAPRRVEQYF.

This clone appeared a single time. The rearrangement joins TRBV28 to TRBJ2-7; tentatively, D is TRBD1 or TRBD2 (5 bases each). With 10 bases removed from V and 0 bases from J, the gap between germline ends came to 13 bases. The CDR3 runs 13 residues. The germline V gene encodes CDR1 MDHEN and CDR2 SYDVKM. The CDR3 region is CANRDPDSYEQYF. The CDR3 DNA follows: TGTGCCAACCGGGACCCCGACTCCTACGAGCAGTACTTC.

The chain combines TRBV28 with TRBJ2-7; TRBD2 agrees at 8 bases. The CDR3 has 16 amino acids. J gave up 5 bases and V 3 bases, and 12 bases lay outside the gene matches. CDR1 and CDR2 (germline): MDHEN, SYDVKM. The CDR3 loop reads CASSFRFLAGRNEQYF. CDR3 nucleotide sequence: TGTGCCAGCAGTTTCCGTTTTTTAGCGGGAAGGAACGAGCAGTACTTC.

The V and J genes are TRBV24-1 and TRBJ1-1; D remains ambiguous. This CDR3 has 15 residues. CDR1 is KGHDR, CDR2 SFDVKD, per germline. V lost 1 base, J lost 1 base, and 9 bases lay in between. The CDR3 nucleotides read TGTGCCACCAGTGATTTCGACATATCGAACACTGAAGCTTTCTTT. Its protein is CATSDFDISNTEAFF.

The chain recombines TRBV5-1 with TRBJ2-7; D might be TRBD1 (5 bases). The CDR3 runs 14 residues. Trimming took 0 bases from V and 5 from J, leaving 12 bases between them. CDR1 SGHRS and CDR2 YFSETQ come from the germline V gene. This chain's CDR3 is CASSLVDSRNEQYF. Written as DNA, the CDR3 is TGCGCCAGCAGCTTGGTAGACAGTCGCAACGAGCAGTACTTC.

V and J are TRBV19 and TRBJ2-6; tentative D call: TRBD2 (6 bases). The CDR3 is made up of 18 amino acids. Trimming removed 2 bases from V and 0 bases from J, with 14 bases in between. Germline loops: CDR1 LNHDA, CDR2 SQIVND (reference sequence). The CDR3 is CASSIIDGRTSGANVLTF. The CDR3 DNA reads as TGTGCCAGTAGTATAATAGACGGGAGAACCTCTGGGGCCAACGTCCTGACTTTC.

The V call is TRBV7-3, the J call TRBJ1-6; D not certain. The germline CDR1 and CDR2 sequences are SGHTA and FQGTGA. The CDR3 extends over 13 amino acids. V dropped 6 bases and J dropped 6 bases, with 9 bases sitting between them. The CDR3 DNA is TGTGCCAGCAGTAACCGGGGTAATTCACCCCTCCACTTT. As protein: CASSNRGNSPLHF.

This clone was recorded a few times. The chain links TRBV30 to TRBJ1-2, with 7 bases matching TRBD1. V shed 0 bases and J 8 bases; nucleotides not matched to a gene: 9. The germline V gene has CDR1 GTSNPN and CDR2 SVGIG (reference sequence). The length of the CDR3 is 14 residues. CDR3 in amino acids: CAWSVGEGAWGYTF. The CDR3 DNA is TGTGCCTGGAGTGTGGGAGAGGGGGCGTGGGGCTACACCTTC.

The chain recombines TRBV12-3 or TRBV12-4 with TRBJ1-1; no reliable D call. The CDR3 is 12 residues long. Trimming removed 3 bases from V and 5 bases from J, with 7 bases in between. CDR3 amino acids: CASSLDWTEAFF. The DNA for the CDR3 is TGTGCCAGCAGTTTGGATTGGACTGAAGCTTTCTTT.

CDR3 region: CASSEALYRGGPMNTEAFF. CDR3 DNA sequence: TGTGCCAGCAGTGAAGCTTTATACAGGGGCGGCCCTATGAACACTGAAGCTTTCTTT. The chain carries TRBV2 and TRBJ1-1; 7 nucleotides align to TRBD1. Germline CDR1 SNHLY, CDR2 FYNNEI. The CDR3 is 19 residues long. J was trimmed by 0 bases and V by 0 bases; bases with no gene match: 13.